Sequencing of this T cell receptor (beta chain) was carried out in a study of T cell responses to AZD1222 COVID-19 vaccine. Study-wide results and caveats: Spike-specific TCR breadth and depth were elevated following two AZD1222 doses. Sampled repertoires all dated from after the peak T cell response. Donors, mostly white British, included more females; clonal diversity was possibly underestimated.

Trimming at V came to 1 base and at J to 3 bases, leaving 10 bases not matched to a gene. The CDR3 totals 17 residues. Germline V gene lookup returns CDR1 MDHEN and CDR2 SYDVKM. Sequencing was performed with immunoSEQ multiplex PCR; in TCRdb, only in-frame clones are kept and a portion is missing. The sample records more than 100,000 clones, about nine tenths being singletons. On this clone itself: Antigen specificity is unknown.

This chain joins TRBV28 and TRBJ2-7, with TRBD1 matching 9 bases. This sample comprised peripheral blood, obtained on day 0 of AZD1222 vaccination. The TCR sequence derives from an adult in good health. The CDR3 DNA is TGTGCCAGCAGTTTATTCCGCGGGACAGGGCCCAACTACGAGCAGTACTTC. This sequence encodes CASSLFRGTGPNYEQYF.